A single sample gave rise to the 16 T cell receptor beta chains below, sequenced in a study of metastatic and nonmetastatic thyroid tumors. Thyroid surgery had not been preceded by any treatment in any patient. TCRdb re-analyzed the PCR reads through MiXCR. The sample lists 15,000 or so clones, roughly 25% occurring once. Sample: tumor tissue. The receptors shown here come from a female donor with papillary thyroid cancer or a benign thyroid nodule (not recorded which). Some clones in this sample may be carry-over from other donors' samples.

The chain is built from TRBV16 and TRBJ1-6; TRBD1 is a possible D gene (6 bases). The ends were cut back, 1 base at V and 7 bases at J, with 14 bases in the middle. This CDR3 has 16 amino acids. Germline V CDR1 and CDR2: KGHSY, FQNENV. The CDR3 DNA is TGTGCCAGCAGCCAATTTACAGGGAGAATGAATTCACCCCTCCACTTT. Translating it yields CASSQFTGRMNSPLHF.

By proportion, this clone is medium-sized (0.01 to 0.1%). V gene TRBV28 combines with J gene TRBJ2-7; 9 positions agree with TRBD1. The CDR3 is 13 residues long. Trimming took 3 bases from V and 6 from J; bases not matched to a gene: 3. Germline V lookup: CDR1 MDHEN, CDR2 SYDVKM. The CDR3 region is CASSLVTGGEQYF. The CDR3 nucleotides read TGTGCCAGCAGTTTGGTGACAGGGGGCGAGCAGTACTTC.

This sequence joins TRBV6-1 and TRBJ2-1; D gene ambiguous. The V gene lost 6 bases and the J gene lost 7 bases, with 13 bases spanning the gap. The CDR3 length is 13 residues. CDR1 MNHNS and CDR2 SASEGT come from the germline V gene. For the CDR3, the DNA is TGTGCCAGCAGCCTAGGTGAAGGGAATGAGCAGTTCTTC. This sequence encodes CASSLGEGNEQFF.

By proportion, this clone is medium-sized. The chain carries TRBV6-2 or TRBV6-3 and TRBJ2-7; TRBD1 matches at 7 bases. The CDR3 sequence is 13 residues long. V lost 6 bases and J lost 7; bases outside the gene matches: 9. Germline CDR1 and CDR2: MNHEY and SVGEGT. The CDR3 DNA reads TGTGCCAGCAGGTACGATGGGACAGATGAGCAGTACTTC. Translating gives CASRYDGTDEQYF.

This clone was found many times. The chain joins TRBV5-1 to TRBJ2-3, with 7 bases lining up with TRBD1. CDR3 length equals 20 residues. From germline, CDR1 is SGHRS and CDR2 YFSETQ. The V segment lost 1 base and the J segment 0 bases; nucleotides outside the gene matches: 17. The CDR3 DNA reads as TGCGCCAGCAGCTTGTATGCAGGGGGATCGATGACTGCTAGCACAGATACGCAGTATTTT. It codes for CASSLYAGGSMTASTDTQYF.

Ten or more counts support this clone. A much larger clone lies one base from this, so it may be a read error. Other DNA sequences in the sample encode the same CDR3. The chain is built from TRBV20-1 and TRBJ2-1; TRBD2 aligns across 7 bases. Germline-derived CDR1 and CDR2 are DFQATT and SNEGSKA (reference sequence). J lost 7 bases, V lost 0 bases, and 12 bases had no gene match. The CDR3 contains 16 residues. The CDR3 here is CSARDTARTRNNEQFF. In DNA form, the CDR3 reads TGCAGTGCTAGAGATACCGCCCGGACTAGGAATAATGAGCAGTTCTTC.

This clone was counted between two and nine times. In nucleotides, the CDR3 is TGTGCCAGCAGCGCACCGGGACTAGCGGGATCCGGGGAGCAGTTCTTC. Translation: CASSAPGLAGSGEQFF. The chain employs TRBV11-2 and TRBJ2-1, with 13 bases that match TRBD2. Germline V gives CDR1 SGHAT, CDR2 FQNNGV. Trimming took 5 bases from V and 10 from J; bases not matched to a gene: 11. The CDR3 consists of 16 residues.

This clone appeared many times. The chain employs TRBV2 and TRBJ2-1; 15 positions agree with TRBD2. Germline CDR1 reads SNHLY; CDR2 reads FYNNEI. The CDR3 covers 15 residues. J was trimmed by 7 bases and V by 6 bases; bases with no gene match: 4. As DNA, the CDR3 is TGTGCCAGCAGGGCTGGACTAGCGGGAGGGAATGAGCAGTTCTTC. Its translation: CASRAGLAGGNEQFF.

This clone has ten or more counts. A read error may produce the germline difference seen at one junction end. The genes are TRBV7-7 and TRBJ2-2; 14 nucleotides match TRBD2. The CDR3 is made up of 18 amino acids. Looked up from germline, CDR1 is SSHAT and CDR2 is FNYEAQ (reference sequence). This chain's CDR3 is CASSLSWTSGRRPGELFF. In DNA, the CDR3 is TGTGCTAGCAGCTTATCCTGGACTAGCGGGAGGCGACCCGGGGAGCTGTTTTTT.

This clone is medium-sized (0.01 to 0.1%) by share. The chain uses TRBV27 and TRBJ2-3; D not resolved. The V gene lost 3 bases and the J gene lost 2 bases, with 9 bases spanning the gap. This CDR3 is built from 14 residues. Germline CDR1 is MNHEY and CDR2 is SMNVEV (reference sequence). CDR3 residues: CASSFIGDTDTQYF. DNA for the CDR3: TGTGCCAGCAGTTTCATTGGCGACACAGATACGCAGTATTTT.

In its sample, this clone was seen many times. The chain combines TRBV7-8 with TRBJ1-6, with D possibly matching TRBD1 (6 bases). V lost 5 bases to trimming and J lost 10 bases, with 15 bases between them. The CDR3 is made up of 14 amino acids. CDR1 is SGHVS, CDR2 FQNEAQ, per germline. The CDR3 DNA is TGTGCCAGCAGCCCTTGGACAGCTAAGTCACCCCTCCACTTT. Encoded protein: CASSPWTAKSPLHF.

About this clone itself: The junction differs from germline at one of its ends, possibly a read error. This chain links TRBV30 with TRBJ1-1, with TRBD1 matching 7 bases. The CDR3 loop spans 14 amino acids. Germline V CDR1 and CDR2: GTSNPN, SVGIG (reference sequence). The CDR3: CAWNRQGQNTGAFF. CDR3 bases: TGTGCCTGGAACCGACAGGGACAAAACACTGGAGCTTTCTTT.

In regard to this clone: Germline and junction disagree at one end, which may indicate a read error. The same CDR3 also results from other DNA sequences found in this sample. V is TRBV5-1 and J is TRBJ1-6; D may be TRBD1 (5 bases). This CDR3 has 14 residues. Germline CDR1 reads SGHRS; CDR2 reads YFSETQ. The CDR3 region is CASSPEQGRSPLHF. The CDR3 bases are TGCGCCAGCAGCCCTGAGCAGGGAAGGTCACCCCTACACTTT. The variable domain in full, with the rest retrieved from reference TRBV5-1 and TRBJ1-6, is KAGVTQTPRYLIKTRGQQVTLSCSPISGHRSVSWYQQTPGQGLQFLFEYFSETQRNKGNFPGRFSGRQFSNSRSEMNVSTLELGDSALYLCASSPEQGRSPLHFGNGTRLTVT.

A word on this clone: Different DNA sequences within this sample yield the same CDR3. The CDR3 protein is CASSLGGLRSKLFF. In DNA, the CDR3 is TGTGCCAGCAGCCTAGGGGGGCTAAGGTCAAAACTGTTTTTT. The chain has TRBV3-1 and TRBJ1-4; TRBD1 is a possible D gene (6 bases). The ends were cut back, 4 bases at V and 10 bases at J, with 16 bases in the middle. CDR3 size: 14 residues. The V gene's germline CDR1 is LGHDT and CDR2 YNNKEL (reference sequence).

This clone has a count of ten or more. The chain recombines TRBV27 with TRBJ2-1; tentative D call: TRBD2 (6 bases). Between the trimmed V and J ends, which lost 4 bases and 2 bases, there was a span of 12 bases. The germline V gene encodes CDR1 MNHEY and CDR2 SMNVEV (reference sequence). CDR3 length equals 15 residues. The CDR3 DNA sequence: TGTGCCAGCAGTTCAGGCGGGGTACCCTACAATGAGCAGTTCTTC. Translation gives CASSSGGVPYNEQFF.

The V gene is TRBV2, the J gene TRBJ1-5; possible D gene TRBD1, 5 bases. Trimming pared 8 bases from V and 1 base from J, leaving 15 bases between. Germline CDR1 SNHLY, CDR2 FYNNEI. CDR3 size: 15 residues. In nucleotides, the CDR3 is TGTGCCAGCCTTAGAGAGGGGCACAGCAATCAGCCCCAGCATTTT. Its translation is CASLREGHSNQPQHF.